This entry concerns a single T cell receptor beta chain. What it recognizes is unknown. The Oncomine TCR Beta short-read assay was applied to DNA of cultured CD4+ T cells. TCRdb itself ran the PCR reads through MiXCR, one entry per CDR3 protein. The table lists 9,500 to 15,000 distinct CDR3 sequences, approximately 55% of them singletons, with roughly 20% in the top ten. The CDR3 sequence is 12 residues long. Germline CDR1 is SGHTA and CDR2 is FQGNSA. Trimming left V 1 base short and J 3 bases short, with 4 bases between. This entry belongs to a study of vaccination and CD4 T cells after COVID-19. Treatment reported: approximately 11-day PBMC culture with coronavirus spike peptide pools or control peptides (ViraFEST assay).

Sequenced input: CD4+ T cells from blood, cultured in vitro. The chain links TRBV7-2 to TRBJ2-7; D is ambiguous. This clonotype originated in a human donor who had recovered from COVID-19. CDR3 nucleotides: TGTGCCAGCAGCTTAGAGTACTACGAGCAGTACTTC. This codes for CASSLEYYEQYF.